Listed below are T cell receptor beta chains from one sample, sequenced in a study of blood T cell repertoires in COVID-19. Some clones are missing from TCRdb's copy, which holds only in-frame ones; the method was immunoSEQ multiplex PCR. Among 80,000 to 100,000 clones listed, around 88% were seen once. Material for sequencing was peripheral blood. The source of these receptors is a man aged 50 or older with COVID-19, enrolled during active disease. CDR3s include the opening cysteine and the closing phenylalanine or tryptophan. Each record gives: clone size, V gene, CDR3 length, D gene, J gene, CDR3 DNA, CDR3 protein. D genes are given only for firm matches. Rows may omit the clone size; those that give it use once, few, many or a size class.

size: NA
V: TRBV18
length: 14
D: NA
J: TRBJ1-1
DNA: TGTGCCAGCTCTCCCGACAGGATGAACACTGAAGCTTTCTTT
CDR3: CASSPDRMNTEAFF

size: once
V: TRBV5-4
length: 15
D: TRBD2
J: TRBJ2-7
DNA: TGTGCCAGCAGCTTGGGGCGGGGGGAATACTACGAGCAGTACTTC
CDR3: CASSLGRGEYYEQYF

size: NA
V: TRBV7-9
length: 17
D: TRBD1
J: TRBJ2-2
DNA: TGTGCCAGCAGCCCCCTTGGAACAGGGGGATCCGCCGGGGAGCTGTTTTTT
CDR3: CASSPLGTGGSAGELFF

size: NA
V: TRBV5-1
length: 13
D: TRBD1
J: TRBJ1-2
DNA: TGCGCCAGCAGCGCGGACAGGGGGAATGGCTACACCTTC
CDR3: CASSADRGNGYTF

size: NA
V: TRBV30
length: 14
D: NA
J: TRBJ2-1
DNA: TGTGCCTGGAGCAAAAAGGACTTTTTCAATGAGCAGTTCTTC
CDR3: CAWSKKDFFNEQFF

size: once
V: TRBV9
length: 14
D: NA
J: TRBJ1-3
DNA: TGTGCCAGCAGCGATCAGGGCTCAGGAAACACCATATATTTT
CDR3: CASSDQGSGNTIYF

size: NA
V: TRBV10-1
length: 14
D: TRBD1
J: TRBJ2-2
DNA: TGCGCCACTAGCCCAGGGGGGAACACCGGGGAGCTGTTTTTT
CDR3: CATSPGGNTGELFF

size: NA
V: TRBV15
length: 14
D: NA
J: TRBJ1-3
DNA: TGTGCCACCAGCAACCCAGCGTCTGGAAACACCATATATTTT
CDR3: CATSNPASGNTIYF

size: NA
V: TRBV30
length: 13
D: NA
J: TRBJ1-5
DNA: TGTGCCTGGGCCGGGACTGGGAATCAGCCCCAGCATTTT
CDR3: CAWAGTGNQPQHF

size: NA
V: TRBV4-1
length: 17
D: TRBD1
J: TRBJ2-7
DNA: TGCGCCAGCAGCGAGGGACAGGGCACCGCAGTCACCTACGAGCAGTACTTC
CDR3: CASSEGQGTAVTYEQYF

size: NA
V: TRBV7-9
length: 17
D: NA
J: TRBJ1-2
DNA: TGTGCCAGCAGCTTAGGGCGGGCCCCAGAGGCTAACTATGGCTACACCTTC
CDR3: CASSLGRAPEANYGYTF

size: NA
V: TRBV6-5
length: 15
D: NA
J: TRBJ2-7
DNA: TGTGCCAGCAGTTACTCGAAGGTCCCGCGGGACGAGCAGTACTTC
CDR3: CASSYSKVPRDEQYF

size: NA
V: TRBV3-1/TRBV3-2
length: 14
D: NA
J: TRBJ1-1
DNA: TGTGCCAGCAGCCAAGATTGGCGGTTAACTGAAGCTTTCTTT
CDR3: CASSQDWRLTEAFF

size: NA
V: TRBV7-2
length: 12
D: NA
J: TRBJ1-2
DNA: TGTGCCAGCAGCGTCACAGTCTATGGCTACACCTTC
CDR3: CASSVTVYGYTF

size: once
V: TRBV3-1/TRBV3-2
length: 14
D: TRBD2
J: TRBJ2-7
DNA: TGTGCCAGCAGCCAACCGGGACTAGTAGCCGAGCAGTACTTC
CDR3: CASSQPGLVAEQYF

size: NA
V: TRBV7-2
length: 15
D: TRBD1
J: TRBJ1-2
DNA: TGTGCCAGCAGCCCCTGGACAGGGAGTAACTATGGCTACACCTTC
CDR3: CASSPWTGSNYGYTF

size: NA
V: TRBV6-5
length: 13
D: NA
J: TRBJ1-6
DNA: TGTGCCAGCACCTATGGTTGGGCTTCACCCCTCCACTTT
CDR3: CASTYGWASPLHF

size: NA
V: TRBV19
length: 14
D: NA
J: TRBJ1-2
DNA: TGTGCCAGTAGTAAGTCCCCCCGGGGGTATGGCTACACCTTC
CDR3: CASSKSPRGYGYTF

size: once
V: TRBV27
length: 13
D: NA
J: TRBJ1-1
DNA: TGTGCCAGCAGTTTACGGGTTTACACTGAAGCTTTCTTT
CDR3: CASSLRVYTEAFF

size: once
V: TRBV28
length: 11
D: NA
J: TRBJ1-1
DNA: TGTGCCAGCAGGGCAAACACTGAAGCTTTCTTT
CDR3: CASRANTEAFF

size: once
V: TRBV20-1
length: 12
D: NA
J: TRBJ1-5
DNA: TGCAGTGCTAGTCAGAGCAATCAGCCCCAGCATTTT
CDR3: CSASQSNQPQHF

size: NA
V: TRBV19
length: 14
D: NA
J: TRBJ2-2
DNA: TGTGCCAGTAGTATAGAAGGAGCCACCGGGGAGCTGTTTTTT
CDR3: CASSIEGATGELFF

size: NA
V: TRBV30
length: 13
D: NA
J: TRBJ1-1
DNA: TGTGCCTGGAGTGGACACCTGAACACTGAAGCTTTCTTT
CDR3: CAWSGHLNTEAFF

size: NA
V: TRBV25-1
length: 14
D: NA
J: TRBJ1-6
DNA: TGTGCCAGCAGTGCACAGACCAATAATTCACCCCTCCACTTT
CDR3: CASSAQTNNSPLHF

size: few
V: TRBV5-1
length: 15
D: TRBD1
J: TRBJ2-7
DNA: TGCGCCAGCAGCCCTAACACCGGGACAGACTACGAGCAGTACTTC
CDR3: CASSPNTGTDYEQYF

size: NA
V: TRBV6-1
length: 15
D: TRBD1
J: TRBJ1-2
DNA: TGTGCCAGCAGTGAATTGCGGGACAGGCTGCAGGGCTACACCTTC
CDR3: CASSELRDRLQGYTF

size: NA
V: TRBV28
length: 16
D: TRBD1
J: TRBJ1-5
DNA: TGTGCCAGCAGCCCCAACAGGGGGCGAGTCAATCAGCCCCAGCATTTT
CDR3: CASSPNRGRVNQPQHF

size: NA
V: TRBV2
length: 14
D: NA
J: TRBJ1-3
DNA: TGTGCCAGCAGTTTTTCAGGGACTGGAAACACCATATATTTT
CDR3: CASSFSGTGNTIYF

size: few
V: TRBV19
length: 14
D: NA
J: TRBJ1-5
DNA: TGTGCCAGTAGTAACGCGGTTAGCAATCAGCCCCAGCATTTT
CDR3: CASSNAVSNQPQHF

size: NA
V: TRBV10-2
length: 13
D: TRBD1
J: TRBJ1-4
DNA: TGCGCCAGCAGTAGGGGGCTGGGTGAAAAACTGTTTTTT
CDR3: CASSRGLGEKLFF

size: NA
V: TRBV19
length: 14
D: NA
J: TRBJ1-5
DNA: TGTGCCAGTAGTATTCAGGGTGGCAATCAGCCCCAGCATTTT
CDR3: CASSIQGGNQPQHF

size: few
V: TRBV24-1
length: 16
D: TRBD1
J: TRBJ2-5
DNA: TGTGCCACCAGTGACAACAGGGGGAGCGGTTGGCAGACCCAGTACTTC
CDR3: CATSDNRGSGWQTQYF

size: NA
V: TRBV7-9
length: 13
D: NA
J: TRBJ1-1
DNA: TGTGCCAGCATCCGGGCGGGGAACACTGAAGCTTTCTTT
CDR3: CASIRAGNTEAFF

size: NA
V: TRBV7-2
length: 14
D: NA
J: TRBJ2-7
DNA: TGTGCCAGCAGCTTAGGGACATTTTCCTACGAGCAGTACTTC
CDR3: CASSLGTFSYEQYF

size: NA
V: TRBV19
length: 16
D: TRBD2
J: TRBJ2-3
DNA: TGTGCCAGTAGTATTGTCGGGGACTACAACACAGATACGCAGTATTTT
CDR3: CASSIVGDYNTDTQYF

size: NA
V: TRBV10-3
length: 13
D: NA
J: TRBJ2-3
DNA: TGTGCCATCAGGCGGGGACGGACAGATACGCAGTATTTT
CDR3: CAIRRGRTDTQYF

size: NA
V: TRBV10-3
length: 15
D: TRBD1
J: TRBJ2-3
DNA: TGTGCCATCAGCCCGGGACAGCCTAGCACAGATACGCAGTATTTT
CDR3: CAISPGQPSTDTQYF

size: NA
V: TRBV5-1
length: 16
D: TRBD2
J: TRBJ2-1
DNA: TGCGCCAGCAGCTTGGGTGGTAGCGGGGCCTACAATGAGCAGTTCTTC
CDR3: CASSLGGSGAYNEQFF

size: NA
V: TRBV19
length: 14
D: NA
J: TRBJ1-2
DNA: TGTGCCAGTAGTCGCTCAGGGGAATACTATGGCTACACCTTC
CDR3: CASSRSGEYYGYTF

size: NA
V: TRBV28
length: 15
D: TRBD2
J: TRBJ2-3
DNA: TGTGCCAGCAGTGCGTCGCGGGGGAGGAGGGATACGCAGTATTTT
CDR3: CASSASRGRRDTQYF

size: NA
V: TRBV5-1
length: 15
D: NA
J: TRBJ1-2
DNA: TGCGCCAGCAGCTCACGCGGGGGGGACTTCTATGGCTACACCTTC
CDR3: CASSSRGGDFYGYTF

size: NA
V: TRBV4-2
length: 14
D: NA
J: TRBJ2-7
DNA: TGTGCCAGCAGCCAAGACCAGGGTTCCTACGAGCAGTACTTC
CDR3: CASSQDQGSYEQYF

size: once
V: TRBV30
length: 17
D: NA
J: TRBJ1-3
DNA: TGTGCCTGGAGTGTCCGCGGGTATGGATACGCTGGAAACACCATATATTTT
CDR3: CAWSVRGYGYAGNTIYF

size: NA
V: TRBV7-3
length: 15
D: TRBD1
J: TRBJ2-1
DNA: TGTGCCAGCAGCGCGGGACAGGGAGGCTCCAATGAGCAGTTCTTC
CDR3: CASSAGQGGSNEQFF

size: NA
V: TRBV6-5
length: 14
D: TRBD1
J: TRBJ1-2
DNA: TGTGCCAGCAGTTACTCTGGGACAGTCTATGGCTACACCTTC
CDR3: CASSYSGTVYGYTF

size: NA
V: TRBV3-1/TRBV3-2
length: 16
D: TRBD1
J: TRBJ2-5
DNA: TGTGCCAGCAGCCAATATCACAGGGGTTCACAAGAGACCCAGTACTTC
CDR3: CASSQYHRGSQETQYF